The 28 T cell receptor beta chains in this list originate from one sample, sequenced in a study of T cells in Graves' hyperthyroidism and ophthalmopathy. TCR beta CDR3 sequences were amplified from RNA transcripts. The HTBI primer set was used in a first-round RT-PCR of the TCR CDR3. TCRdb processed the multiplex PCR reads anew with MiXCR; each CDR3 protein has one entry. The table lists 700,000 to 950,000 distinct CDR3 sequences, over 35% of them singletons. The sequencing input was blood. Receptors were obtained from a woman aged 40 to 50 with Graves' hyperthyroidism.

V gene TRBV10-3 combines with J gene TRBJ1-1; the D gene is possibly TRBD1 (5 bases). The germline gives CDR1 ENHRY, CDR2 SYGVKD. The V gene lost 10 bases and the J gene lost 0 bases, with 21 bases spanning the gap. The CDR3 has 16 amino acids. The CDR3 here is CASQKSQGSMNTEAFF. The CDR3 DNA reads TGTGCCAGCCAGAAGAGCCAGGGATCGATGAACACTGAAGCTTTCTTT.

This clonotype was seen just once. This chain uses TRBV19 with TRBJ2-7; 9 positions match TRBD1. Germline V gene lookup returns CDR1 LNHDA and CDR2 SQIVND (reference sequence). The CDR3 covers 15 residues. The V gene end was trimmed by 3 bases and the J gene end by 7 bases; junction bases not matched to a gene: 10. The CDR3 spells CASSMGMPGQGEQYF. CDR3 nucleotides: TGTGCCAGTAGTATGGGAATGCCGGGACAGGGAGAGCAGTACTTC.

At least ten counts were recorded for this clonotype. The chain has TRBV14 and TRBJ1-1; the D is unclear. CDR1 is SGHDN and CDR2 is FVKESK in the germline V gene. This CDR3 has 13 amino acids. The V end was cut by 1 base, the J end by 4 bases, with 7 bases between. The DNA for the CDR3 is TGTGCCAGCAGCCAAGGCCTATCCACTGAAGCTTTCTTT. This gives the protein CASSQGLSTEAFF.

This clonotype was picked up many times. This chain joins TRBV20-1 and TRBJ2-5, with 16 bases lining up with TRBD2. The trim removed 6 bases at V and 5 bases at J, leaving 9 bases unmatched. The germline gives CDR1 DFQATT, CDR2 SNEGSKA (reference sequence). The CDR3 totals 16 residues. This chain's CDR3 is CSASGLAGGLRETQYF. The CDR3 DNA is TGCAGTGCCTCGGGACTAGCGGGGGGGCTGAGGGAGACCCAGTACTTC.

With regard to this clonotype: Mismatch with germline at one junction end may stem from a read error. The chain links TRBV7-7 to TRBJ2-5, with unresolved D. CDR1 is SSHAT, CDR2 FNYEAQ, per germline (reference sequence). The CDR3 is made up of 12 amino acids. For the CDR3, the DNA is TGTGCTAGCAGCTCGGACGGGGAGACCCAGTACTTC. Translating gives CASSSDGETQYF.

The rearrangement links TRBV29-1 to TRBJ1-4; 9 bases are shared with TRBD1. The CDR3 extends over 12 amino acids. V lost 7 bases and J lost 10; bases outside the gene matches: 7. Germline loops: CDR1 SQVTM, CDR2 ANQGSEA. The CDR3 sequence is CSAMDRGAKLFF. CDR3 nucleotides: TGCAGCGCTATGGACAGGGGCGCAAAACTGTTTTTT.

This clonotype turned up a few times. V gene TRBV7-2 combines with J gene TRBJ2-7; the match to TRBD1 covers 8 bases. Germline assignment: CDR1 SGHTA and CDR2 FQGNSA. V dropped 2 bases and J dropped 0; count of bases not matched to a gene: 3. The CDR3 runs to 15 residues. The CDR3 loop is CASSLNRGISYEQYF. The CDR3, as DNA: TGTGCCAGCAGCTTAAACAGGGGGATCTCCTACGAGCAGTACTTC.

The chain recombines TRBV6-1 with TRBJ1-1; TRBD1 agrees at 11 bases. CDR3 length: 14 amino acids. J lost 3 bases, V lost 6 bases, and 3 bases had no gene match. CDR1 and CDR2 (germline): MNHNS, SASEGT. CDR3 sequence reads: CASRRTGGHTEAFF. CDR3 nucleotide sequence: TGTGCCAGCAGGAGGACAGGGGGCCACACTGAAGCTTTCTTT.

Concerning this clonotype: One end of the junction is discordant with germline, which a read error may explain. The CDR3 DNA is TGTGCCAGCAGTTACCGGTCGGGGGTTACCGGGGAGCTGTTTTTT. Its translation is CASSYRSGVTGELFF. The rearrangement links TRBV10-3 to TRBJ2-2, with a possible D match to TRBD2 (6 bases). The germline gives CDR1 ENHRY, CDR2 SYGVKD. This CDR3 is 15 amino acids long.

A few counts support this clonotype. The rearrangement uses TRBV12-3 or TRBV12-4 and TRBJ1-1, with D perhaps TRBD1 (5 bases). Deletions cut 8 bases from V and 3 bases from J, with 16 bases between. This CDR3 has 14 amino acids. CDR3 loop: CASYERGRYTEAFF. Written as DNA, the CDR3 is TGTGCCAGCTATGAGAGGGGAAGGTACACTGAAGCTTTCTTT.

This clonotype was observed many times. The chain recombines TRBV12-3 or TRBV12-4 with TRBJ1-6; D ambiguous. V lost 6 bases and J lost 10, with 13 bases in between. The CDR3 covers 13 residues. CDR3: CASSQQMGSPLHF. The CDR3, as DNA: TGTGCCAGCAGCCAACAGATGGGCTCACCCCTCCACTTT.

The chain combines TRBV14 with TRBJ1-2, with D perhaps matching TRBD1 (5 bases). This CDR3 contains 18 residues. Trimming shortened V by 0 bases and J by 0 bases, and 17 bases separated the two germline ends. Germline CDR1 is SGHDN and CDR2 is FVKESK. CDR3 in amino acids: CASSQDPGQLRTNYGYTF. The CDR3 DNA follows: TGTGCCAGCAGCCAAGATCCCGGACAACTGAGAACTAACTATGGCTACACCTTC.

This clonotype was recorded many times. Here the CDR3 reads CASSLAKGDQPQHF. The CDR3 nucleotides read TGTGCCAGCAGCTTAGCCAAGGGGGATCAGCCCCAGCATTTT. This chain uses TRBV7-2 with TRBJ1-5; tentatively, D is TRBD1 (6 bases). The length of the CDR3 is 14 residues. Between the trimmed V and J ends, which lost 0 bases and 5 bases, there was a span of 8 bases. The germline gives CDR1 SGHTA, CDR2 FQGNSA.

This clonotype has a count of ten or more. V and J are TRBV5-4 and TRBJ2-5, with no clear D. The CDR3 sequence is 14 residues long. The V end lost 4 bases, the J end lost 0 bases, and 10 bases lay between the germline ends. The germline V gene encodes CDR1 SGHNT and CDR2 YYREEE (reference sequence). CDR3 protein: CASSLAGNQETQYF. CDR3 nucleotide sequence: TGTGCCAGCAGCCTCGCAGGTAACCAAGAGACCCAGTACTTC.

This clonotype has a count of ten or more. This rearrangement joins TRBV7-2 to TRBJ1-1; D perhaps matches TRBD1 (6 bases). The CDR3 consists of 13 residues. Per germline, CDR1 SGHTA and CDR2 FQGNSA. V gave up 4 bases and J gave up 4 bases, with 10 bases separating them. CDR3 DNA: TGTGCCAGCAGCTCCGGACAGCGCACTGAAGCTTTCTTT. This translates into CASSSGQRTEAFF.

This chain joins TRBV2 and TRBJ1-2; D unresolved. The length of the CDR3 is 13 residues. V was trimmed by 3 bases and J by 3 bases, leaving 8 bases between them. Germline CDR1 is SNHLY and CDR2 is FYNNEI. Here the CDR3 DNA reads TGTGCCAGCAGTGACACGGTCTACTATGGCTACACCTTC. This encodes CASSDTVYYGYTF.

This clonotype was seen ten or more times. V is TRBV7-8 and J is TRBJ1-4; D gene unclear. The CDR3 sequence is 11 residues long. V was clipped by 5 bases and J by 5 bases, with 3 bases between them. Germline lookup yields CDR1 SGHVS and CDR2 FQNEAQ. Here the CDR3 DNA reads TGTGCCAGCAGCGAGAATGAAAAACTGTTTTTT. Its translation is CASSENEKLFF.

V usage is TRBV6-2 or TRBV6-3 and J usage is TRBJ1-1; D may be TRBD1 (6 bases). This CDR3 has 15 residues. V dropped 2 bases and J dropped 1 base, with 11 bases sitting between them. Germline CDR1 and CDR2: MNHEY and SVGEGT. CDR3 loop: CASSYTGLKNTEAFF. Here the CDR3 DNA reads TGTGCCAGCAGTTACACAGGGCTAAAGAACACTGAAGCTTTCTTT.

The chain uses TRBV11-2 and TRBJ1-2; 7 bases fit TRBD1. J lost 3 bases, V lost 6 bases, and 19 bases had no gene match. This CDR3 comprises 18 residues. CDR1 is SGHAT, CDR2 FQNNGV, per germline. CDR3 nucleotide sequence: TGTGCCAGCAGTCCTACTACGGGACAGCCTTTTTCCTACTATGGCTACACCTTC. Protein: CASSPTTGQPFSYYGYTF.

This clonotype was detected a few times. The rearrangement links TRBV12-3 or TRBV12-4 to TRBJ1-5; 7 positions agree with TRBD1. The CDR3 extends over 13 amino acids. Germline trimming cut 4 bases from V and 5 bases from J; bases unmatched to any gene: 2. As DNA, the CDR3 is TGTGCCAGCAGTTGGAGGGGGCATCAGCCCCAGCATTTT. This gives the protein CASSWRGHQPQHF.

This clonotype was seen ten or more times. The chain recombines TRBV7-2 with TRBJ2-2, with TRBD1 matching 8 bases. The trim removed 5 bases at V and 3 bases at J, leaving 5 bases unmatched. CDR3 length: 15 residues. The germline gives CDR1 SGHTA, CDR2 FQGNSA. CDR3 nucleotides: TGTGCCAGCAGCAGACAGGGGAGGTACACCGGGGAGCTGTTTTTT. Amino acid sequence: CASSRQGRYTGELFF.

This clonotype was picked up a small number of times. V usage is TRBV20-1 and J usage is TRBJ2-5, with 9 bases fitting TRBD1. J gave up 3 bases and V 6 bases, and 20 bases lay outside the gene matches. Germline V gene lookup returns CDR1 DFQATT and CDR2 SNEGSKA (reference sequence). The CDR3 extends over 18 amino acids. Here the CDR3 reads CSADPRDREDRWEETQYF. For the CDR3, the DNA is TGCAGTGCCGACCCGAGGGACAGGGAGGATCGGTGGGAAGAGACCCAGTACTTC.

CDR3 in amino acids: CSVVGQTYETQYF. The DNA of the CDR3 is TGCAGCGTTGTGGGACAGACCTATGAGACCCAGTACTTC. The rearrangement links TRBV29-1 to TRBJ2-5, with 7 bases aligning to TRBD1. Losses at the gene ends were 4 bases for V and 5 bases for J; bases not matched to a gene: 7. The CDR3 is made up of 13 amino acids. Germline V gene sequence: CDR1 SQVTM, CDR2 ANQGSEA.

CDR3 loop: CASSPTPISGNTEAFF. In DNA form, the CDR3 reads TGTGCCAGCTCCCCAACTCCGATATCAGGGAACACTGAAGCTTTCTTT. The rearrangement joins TRBV18 to TRBJ1-1; D gene unclear. Germline CDR1 is KGHSH and CDR2 is LQKENI. The CDR3 is made up of 16 amino acids. The V end was cut by 6 bases, the J end by 1 base, with 18 bases between.

Points on this clonotype: It may be a read error: a sequence one base away is much more abundant. The V call is TRBV12-3 or TRBV12-4, the J call TRBJ2-7; D gene ambiguous. The CDR3 length is 12 residues. The DNA for the CDR3 is TGTGCCAGCAGCCCAACGAGGTACGAGCAGTGCTTC. Its translation: CASSPTRYEQCF.

This clonotype showed up many times. The rearrangement joins TRBV20-1 to TRBJ1-2; no definite D call. The length of the CDR3 is 12 residues. V dropped 7 bases and J dropped 2 bases, with 11 bases sitting between them. The germline CDR1 and CDR2 sequences are DFQATT and SNEGSKA (reference sequence). The CDR3 here is CSGGMGNYGYTF. The CDR3 DNA reads as TGCAGTGGCGGGATGGGGAACTATGGCTACACCTTC.

The chain joins TRBV12-3 or TRBV12-4 to TRBJ1-4, with D possibly matching TRBD1 (5 bases). CDR3 length equals 15 residues. V dropped 3 bases and J dropped 5 bases, with 13 bases sitting between them. This CDR3 reads CASSFLWGSNEKLFF. The CDR3 DNA follows: TGTGCCAGCAGTTTTCTCTGGGGGTCCAATGAAAAACTGTTTTTT.

This clonotype showed up many times. V is TRBV7-8 and J is TRBJ2-7, with D possibly matching TRBD2 (5 bases). This CDR3 has 13 amino acids. Trimming removed 8 bases from V and 4 bases from J, with 15 bases in between. Germline V gene data show CDR1 as SGHVS and CDR2 as FQNEAQ. CDR3 in amino acids: CASSGRSSYEQYF. In DNA, the CDR3 is TGTGCCAGCTCGGGGAGAAGCTCATACGAGCAGTACTTC.